These 5 T cell receptor beta chains originate from one sample sequenced in a study of blood T cells in healthy people across ages. Primed by a sample-barcoded 5' primer and a J-beta primer mix, a second PCR proceeded for roughly 7 to 12 cycles. TCRdb analysed the 5' RACE reads with MiXCR anew, one entry per CDR3 protein. The table has over a million distinct CDR3 sequences, under 55% seen once. Sample: blood. These receptor sequences come from a young woman in good health.

The chain uses TRBV4-3 and TRBJ2-1, with TRBD2 matching 10 bases. V dropped 0 bases and J dropped 1; count of bases not matched to a gene: 9. CDR1 is LGHNA, CDR2 YSLEER, per germline. This CDR3 is built from 19 residues. In nucleotides, the CDR3 is TGCGCCAGCAGCCAAGATGGGGCTAGCGGGAGAGATTCCTACAATGAGCAGTTCTTC. Residues: CASSQDGASGRDSYNEQFF.

The rearrangement uses TRBV4-1 and TRBJ1-2, with D tentatively TRBD1 (6 bases). Germline CDR1 is MGHRA and CDR2 is YSYEKL. The CDR3 consists of 17 residues. V lost 2 bases, J lost 6 bases, and 22 bases lay in between. CDR3 loop: CASSQRQIKGGGDGYTF. The CDR3, as DNA: TGCGCCAGCAGCCAACGGCAGATAAAGGGGGGAGGTGATGGCTACACCTTC.

The chain couples TRBV12-3 or TRBV12-4 to TRBJ1-5; D ambiguous. Trimming pared 7 bases from V and 3 bases from J, leaving 13 bases between. This CDR3 region has 14 residues. CDR3 region: CASTPDGHNQPQHF. The CDR3 nucleotides read TGTGCCAGCACCCCAGACGGTCACAATCAGCCCCAGCATTTT.

The sample holds a few counts of this clonotype. The chain has TRBV24-1 and TRBJ2-5, with D maybe TRBD1 (6 bases). Germline loops: CDR1 KGHDR, CDR2 SFDVKD. V lost 3 bases and J 1 base, leaving 11 bases between the germline ends. This CDR3 has 15 amino acids. The DNA for the CDR3 is TGTGCCACCAGTGATCCAAACAGGGCCCAAGAGACCCAGTACTTC. Amino acid sequence: CATSDPNRAQETQYF.

There are a few counts of this clonotype. The chain carries TRBV29-1 and TRBJ2-1, with D possibly called TRBD1 or TRBD2 (6 bases each). The germline CDR1 and CDR2 sequences are SQVTM and ANQGSEA. V shed 6 bases and J shed 3 bases, with 12 bases lying between them. The CDR3 is made up of 13 amino acids. The CDR3 spells CSVRGRNYNEQFF. The CDR3 DNA follows: TGCAGCGTCCGGGGGCGGAACTACAATGAGCAGTTCTTC.